The rows below give T cell receptor beta chains drawn from one sample of a study of OX40 agonist ivuxolimab in advanced cancers. Only in-frame clones appear in the TCRdb table, and some are missing; sequencing was by immunoSEQ multiplex PCR. The table includes 70,000 to 80,000 clones, approximately 90% detected once. The sample was CD4+ or CD8+ T cells sorted from blood, taken in a trial of the OX40 agonist ivuxolimab. The receptors were sampled from an adult with an advanced solid tumor such as melanoma, head and neck, liver or kidney cancer. CDR3s include the opening cysteine and the closing phenylalanine or tryptophan. Fields, in order: D gene, J gene, V gene, clone size, CDR3 protein, CDR3 DNA. The D gene is left open where the match is weak. Size tells how often a clone was seen (once, few, many) or the class of an expanded clone, and some rows leave it out.

D gene: TRBD1; J gene: TRBJ2-3; V gene: TRBV15; clone size: -; CDR3 protein: CATSRDRDRGVETDTQYF; CDR3 DNA: TGTGCCACCAGCAGAGATAGGGACAGGGGGGTCGAGACAGATACGCAGTATTTT
D gene: TRBD2; J gene: TRBJ2-3; V gene: TRBV10-3; clone size: few; CDR3 protein: CAINPTSGRVQTQYF; CDR3 DNA: TGTGCCATCAACCCAACTAGCGGGAGGGTTCAAACGCAGTATTTT
D gene: -; J gene: TRBJ1-5; V gene: TRBV5-5; clone size: -; CDR3 protein: CASSQFVLQVAQPQHF; CDR3 DNA: TGTGCCAGCAGCCAATTCGTCCTACAGGTGGCTCAGCCCCAGCATTTT
D gene: -; J gene: TRBJ1-5; V gene: TRBV29-1; clone size: -; CDR3 protein: CSASSYPSNQPQHF; CDR3 DNA: TGCAGCGCCTCGTCTTACCCTAGCAATCAGCCCCAGCATTTT
D gene: -; J gene: TRBJ1-2; V gene: TRBV6-5; clone size: -; CDR3 protein: CASRSGQGYGYTF; CDR3 DNA: TGTGCCAGCAGATCGGGCCAGGGCTATGGCTACACCTTC
D gene: TRBD1; J gene: TRBJ2-1; V gene: TRBV5-1; clone size: once; CDR3 protein: CASSMAPPGQGSNEQFF; CDR3 DNA: TGCGCCAGCAGCATGGCTCCCCCGGGACAGGGGTCCAATGAGCAGTTCTTC
D gene: -; J gene: TRBJ1-3; V gene: TRBV7-2; clone size: -; CDR3 protein: CASSLDGFSGNTIYF; CDR3 DNA: TGTGCCAGCAGCTTGGACGGATTCTCTGGAAACACCATATATTTT
D gene: TRBD1; J gene: TRBJ1-2; V gene: TRBV11-2; clone size: -; CDR3 protein: CASSVDRGAVGYTF; CDR3 DNA: TGTGCCAGCAGCGTAGACAGGGGGGCGGTTGGCTACACCTTC
D gene: TRBD2; J gene: TRBJ2-2; V gene: TRBV9; clone size: -; CDR3 protein: CASSVSSGSSDGELFF; CDR3 DNA: TGTGCCAGCAGCGTCTCTAGCGGGAGTTCGGACGGGGAGCTGTTTTTT
D gene: TRBD2; J gene: TRBJ2-1; V gene: TRBV2; clone size: -; CDR3 protein: CASSEAGPSGSNEQFF; CDR3 DNA: TGTGCCAGCAGTGAAGCAGGGCCTAGCGGGAGTAACGAGCAGTTCTTC
D gene: -; J gene: TRBJ2-1; V gene: TRBV7-2; clone size: -; CDR3 protein: CASSPAPNNEQFF; CDR3 DNA: TGTGCCAGCAGTCCGGCCCCCAACAATGAGCAGTTCTTC
D gene: -; J gene: TRBJ2-7; V gene: TRBV21-1; clone size: -; CDR3 protein: CAKPKGETYEQYF; CDR3 DNA: TGTGCCAAACCCAAGGGAGAGACCTACGAGCAGTACTTC
D gene: -; J gene: TRBJ2-7; V gene: TRBV7-2; clone size: -; CDR3 protein: CASSLRYYEQYF; CDR3 DNA: TGTGCCAGCAGCTTACGGTACTACGAGCAGTACTTC
D gene: -; J gene: TRBJ1-1; V gene: TRBV6-6; clone size: once; CDR3 protein: CASSLGHSNTEAFF; CDR3 DNA: TGTGCCAGCAGTTTAGGACATTCGAACACTGAAGCTTTCTTT
D gene: TRBD2; J gene: TRBJ2-7; V gene: TRBV6-5; clone size: -; CDR3 protein: CASSRGTSGAYEQYF; CDR3 DNA: TGTGCCAGCAGTCGAGGGACTAGCGGGGCCTACGAGCAGTACTTC
D gene: TRBD2; J gene: TRBJ2-2; V gene: TRBV11-2; clone size: -; CDR3 protein: CASSSSGRYTGELFF; CDR3 DNA: TGTGCCAGCAGTAGTAGCGGGAGGTACACCGGGGAGCTGTTTTTT
D gene: TRBD1; J gene: TRBJ1-4; V gene: TRBV27; clone size: -; CDR3 protein: CASSLWGQGSEKLFF; CDR3 DNA: TGTGCCAGCAGTTTATGGGGACAGGGAAGTGAAAAACTGTTTTTT
D gene: TRBD1; J gene: TRBJ2-3; V gene: TRBV18; clone size: few; CDR3 protein: CASSPGTGLDTQYF; CDR3 DNA: TGTGCCAGCTCACCCGGGACAGGGTTAGATACGCAGTATTTT
D gene: -; J gene: TRBJ1-1; V gene: TRBV5-1; clone size: -; CDR3 protein: CASSSTSTVEAFF; CDR3 DNA: TGCGCCAGCAGCTCAACCAGTACCGTTGAAGCTTTCTTT
D gene: -; J gene: TRBJ2-7; V gene: TRBV27; clone size: once; CDR3 protein: CASSNGRGSSYEQYF; CDR3 DNA: TGTGCCAGCAGTAATGGGCGGGGATCATCCTACGAGCAGTACTTC
D gene: TRBD2; J gene: TRBJ2-1; V gene: TRBV7-8; clone size: -; CDR3 protein: CASREGRAGNEQFF; CDR3 DNA: TGTGCCAGCCGGGAGGGGAGGGCCGGGAATGAGCAGTTCTTC
D gene: -; J gene: TRBJ1-1; V gene: TRBV5-8; clone size: -; CDR3 protein: CASSLGRGVTEAFF; CDR3 DNA: TGTGCCAGCAGCTTGGGGCGGGGGGTCACTGAAGCTTTCTTT
D gene: -; J gene: TRBJ2-2; V gene: TRBV10-3; clone size: few; CDR3 protein: CATRPGRGYTGELFF; CDR3 DNA: TGTGCCACCAGACCGGGCAGGGGATATACCGGGGAGCTGTTTTTT
D gene: -; J gene: TRBJ2-7; V gene: TRBV30; clone size: -; CDR3 protein: CAWSVKSYEQYF; CDR3 DNA: TGTGCCTGGAGTGTAAAGTCCTACGAGCAGTACTTC
D gene: -; J gene: TRBJ2-5; V gene: TRBV30; clone size: -; CDR3 protein: CAWSVQPFPRGIGETQYF; CDR3 DNA: TGTGCCTGGAGTGTACAGCCGTTTCCTAGGGGAATTGGTGAGACCCAGTACTTC